The subject of this entry is one TCR beta chain. The antigen it recognizes is unknown. Within one base of it there is no much larger clone, and no base qualities were kept. TCRbeta CDR3 regions were amplified from genomic DNA using the immunoSEQ Assay, a bias-controlled multiplex PCR. Per the original workflow: Within the assay, amplification of reference gene primers was used to estimate how many nucleated cells each sample contained. Sequence reads were collapsed and filtered to measure the absolute abundance of every unique TCRbeta CDR3 rearrangement. For each sample, productive Simpson clonality was calculated as the square root of Simpson's diversity index across productive rearrangements. Entries here come from immuneACCESS through TCRdb and include only in-frame sequences with V and J called. Some clones fail to appear in such tables; in the studies checked, an unresolved V gene covers under half of the shortfall, and the cause of the remainder is unknown. V and J calls and clone size are those listed in that table; D and trimming were worked out from the DNA. For this sample the table gives tens of thousands of clones, of which 60% to 85% were detected only once. The ten largest clonotypes hold more than 15% of the sample.

The data derive from a study of blood T cell repertoires in COVID-19 (dated by TCRdb to the early 2020s). About the study as a whole: Collaborator samples came from the United States, Italy and Spain and covered acute and convalescent phases of COVID-19. Deeply sampled blood TCRbeta repertoires from subjects exposed to, actively infected with, or recovered from COVID-19 were included in the dataset. Sample metadata almost always included a de-identified subject ID, COVID-19 status, age in years and sex. The material from the prospective study consisted of cDNA or gDNA derived from T cells, B-cell-depleted T cells, or PBMCs. Where available, HLA class I and class II types were obtained from metadata supplied by the sample provider rather than from assay-based typing. Samples were obtained from the ongoing ImmuneRACE study (first 160 participants) and from some 1,300 subjects provided by 6 global collaborators. The repertoires were released in a freely available public database intended as a resource for research on the immune response to SARS-CoV-2.

The CDR3 measures 13 amino acids from cysteine to phenylalanine. CDR3 DNA only is kept here, 39 bases in frame from base 1. V is shortened by 5 bases, J by 6 bases, and the region joining them spans 16 bases. The germline V gene encodes CDR1 SQVTM and CDR2 ANQGSEA. The research as a whole found: The amount of clinical and demographic metadata varied by source and participant and was provided uncurated.

Each collaborating institution followed its own protocols to collect whole blood in K2EDTA tubes. For TCRbeta analysis, collaborator samples were shipped as frozen whole blood, as isolated PBMCs, or as DNA extracted from either sample type. The receptor was isolated from a human donor in a cohort sampled during active COVID-19. Sequencing was carried out using peripheral blood. The rearrangement joined TRBV29-1 to TRBJ1-2, and perhaps TRBD1 as D gene, on 5 matching bases. The bases read TGCAGCGTTCTTCAGGGAATAGGGGATGGCTACACCTTC. Its translation reads: CSVLQGIGDGYTF.